What follows is one TCR beta chain and its context. This sample is drawn from a study of T cells in localized non-small cell lung cancer. The repertoire was sequenced with immunoSEQ multiplex PCR; TCRdb's copy has only in-frame clones and lacks some. Here the sample spans over 65,000 clones, roughly 80% being singletons. The germline CDR1 and CDR2 sequences are MNHNS and SASEGT. Deletions cut 7 bases from V and 3 bases from J, with 13 bases between. There are 13 residues in the CDR3. This chain links TRBV6-1 with TRBJ2-7; maybe TRBD1 (6 bases). The source material was peripheral blood, sampled before any cancer treatment. This sequence originates from a female donor aged 60 or older with stage I lung adenocarcinoma. The CDR3 is CASTVDSFYEQYF. The CDR3 coding sequence is TGTGCCAGCACCGTGGACAGTTTCTACGAGCAGTACTTC.